This is a list of T cell receptor beta chains from one sample in a study of blood T cell repertoires in COVID-19. Using immunoSEQ multiplex PCR, the repertoire was profiled, and TCRdb retains in-frame clones only, with some absent. This table holds under 55,000 clones, more than 75% found once. Sequenced input: peripheral blood. These receptors came from a woman of 80 years or more with COVID-19, enrolled during active disease. The CDR3 runs from the conserved cysteine through the conserved F or W. D genes are given only for firm matches. Some rows mark clone size as missing; the rest say once, few, many or name a class of expanded clone.

d_call	v_call	clone_size	j_call	cdr3_nt	cdr3_aa
TRBD1	TRBV27	-	TRBJ1-6	TGTGCCAGCAGTCGCGGACAGGGGAATTCACCCCTCCACTTT	CASSRGQGNSPLHF
TRBD1	TRBV29-1	once	TRBJ2-3	TGCAGCGCACTAGACACAGGGGGAAGTGTAGATACGCAGTATTTT	CSALDTGGSVDTQYF
-	TRBV7-7	few	TRBJ2-3	TGTGCTAGCAGCTTAGTGGCAGGAAGGCAGAGTACGCAGTATTTT	CASSLVAGRQSTQYF
-	TRBV5-1	once	TRBJ1-1	TGCGCCAGCAGCTTGGCCCAGGGAGGGAACACTGAAGCTTTCTTT	CASSLAQGGNTEAFF
-	TRBV25-1	-	TRBJ2-1	TGTGCCAGCAGTGATATGGCGGGGACCTACAATGAGCAGTTCTTC	CASSDMAGTYNEQFF
-	TRBV25-1	-	TRBJ1-4	TGTGCCAGCAGCAGGGTAACTAATGAAAAACTGTTTTTT	CASSRVTNEKLFF
TRBD2	TRBV2	-	TRBJ2-7	TGTGCCAGCAGTGAAAGGACTAGCGGGTCAGCCGGTTTCGGCGAGCAGTACTTC	CASSERTSGSAGFGEQYF
-	TRBV11-2	-	TRBJ1-3	TGTGCCAGCAGCTTAACAACAGGGCAGACGGGAAACACCATATATTTT	CASSLTTGQTGNTIYF
TRBD2	TRBV29-1	once	TRBJ2-1	TGCAGCGTAGGACCCGGGACTAGCGGAAGCTCCTACAATGAGCAGTTCTTC	CSVGPGTSGSSYNEQFF
-	TRBV6-5	-	TRBJ2-3	TGTGCCAGCAGTCGACAGTTCACAGATACGCAGTATTTT	CASSRQFTDTQYF